This note documents a single T cell receptor (beta chain) sequence. Its antigen is still unknown. The data originate from a study of graft-versus-host responses after intestinal transplantation. Turning to the study itself: Every one of the recipients received anti-thymocyte globulin induction and afterwards took tacrolimus and steroids for about 3 years.

Sequencing used immunoSEQ multiplex PCR; TCRdb keeps in-frame clones, though not all of them. The table lists about 89,000 clones, approximately 92% of them singletons. Sequenced here: unstimulated CD4+ T cells sorted from spleen or lymph node cells, sampled before intestinal transplant. The source of this sequence is a human donor who received an intestinal transplant.

CDR3 sequence reads: CASGPRGTGELFF. In nucleotides, the CDR3 is TGTGCCTCGGGACCCAGAGGCACCGGGGAGCTGTTTTTT. This chain links TRBV30 with TRBJ2-2; D possibly matches TRBD1 or TRBD2 (5 bases each). Germline lookup yields CDR1 GTSNPN and CDR2 SVGIG (reference sequence). This CDR3 comprises 13 residues. The V end was cut by 7 bases, the J end by 4 bases, with 13 bases between.